The clone carrying this T cell receptor beta chain was detected only a few times. This record belongs to a study of human T cells and chemical hapten exposure. Using its own MiXCR run on the RACE reads, TCRdb lists one record per CDR3 protein. This sample yields some 110,000 distinct CDR3 sequences, of which 10% to 12% are seen a single time; approximately 2.5% belongs to the top ten. Germline V gene data show CDR1 as DFQATT and CDR2 as SNEGSKA (reference sequence). The CDR3 totals 11 residues. The V gene lost 6 bases and the J gene lost 5 bases, with 11 bases spanning the gap. Sample time point: patch test 3, about 24 weeks after DPC sensitization. Treatment meaning: therapeutic diphenylcyclopropenone sensitization with weekly scalp DPC.

V and J are TRBV20-1 and TRBJ2-7; TRBD2 is a possible D gene (5 bases). Sequencing was performed on whole blood, taken in connection with sensitization to the hapten diphenylcyclopropenone (DPC). The sequence was collected from a woman aged 50 to 65 with alopecia areata. Some clones in this sample may be carry-over from other donors' samples. CDR3 sequence: CSAPTIHEQYF. Here the CDR3 DNA reads TGCAGTGCCCCGACTATACACGAGCAGTACTTC.